A single sample is the source of the 30 T cell receptor beta chains below, sequenced in a study of CD8+ T cells in alopecia areata. Extracted RNA was reverse transcribed into cDNA, the sequencing template. This table comes from immunoSEQ multiplex PCR, and its TCRdb copy is limited to in-frame clones, with some not included. The sample gives around 200,000 clones, 45% to 75% of which show up once; roughly 0.7% is in the top ten. Treatment of the sample: oral pan-JAK inhibitor, 5-10 mg twice daily. The material was CD4+ T cells sorted from blood, obtained at week 4, from a patient treated with tofacitinib. The receptors were sampled from a human donor with alopecia areata.

This clone turned up a few times. This sequence joins TRBV29-1 and TRBJ1-3; no firm D call. With 6 bases removed from V and 0 bases from J, the gap between germline ends came to 6 bases. The CDR3 is 12 amino acids. The germline V gene encodes CDR1 SQVTM and CDR2 ANQGSEA. The CDR3 loop reads CSVAPSGNTIYF. CDR3 coding DNA: TGCAGCGTCGCTCCCTCTGGAAACACCATATATTTT.

A few counts support this clone. The genes are TRBV11-3 and TRBJ1-1; D is uncertain. V was pared by 5 bases and J by 1 base, with 8 bases between. Germline V CDR1 and CDR2: SGHNT, YENEEA. CDR3 length: 13 residues. CDR3 region: CASSKGTNTEAFF. In DNA, the CDR3 is TGTGCCAGCAGCAAGGGCACGAACACTGAAGCTTTCTTT.

This clone was seen just once. This chain uses TRBV9 with TRBJ2-7; the match to TRBD2 covers 8 bases. V trimming: 1 base; J trimming: 5 bases; junction bases outside the gene matches: 2. Germline assignment: CDR1 SGDLS and CDR2 YYNGEE. The CDR3 has 13 residues. CDR3 sequence: CASSVSGSNEQYF. CDR3 DNA: TGTGCCAGCAGCGTAAGCGGGAGCAACGAGCAGTACTTC. The full variable domain, with the rest looked up from reference TRBV9 and TRBJ2-7, is DSGVTQTPKHLITATGQRVTLRCSPRSGDLSVYWYQQSLDQGLQFLIQYYNGEERAKGNILERFSAQQFPDLHSELNLSSLELGDSALYFCASSVSGSNEQYFGPGTRLTVT.

This clone was seen a few times. The DNA for the CDR3 is TGCAGCGTCCAGGGGACAGGGGTCGTGAACACTGAAGCTTTCTTT. This encodes CSVQGTGVVNTEAFF. The V and J genes are TRBV29-1 and TRBJ1-1; 10 positions match TRBD1. Germline V gene sequence: CDR1 SQVTM, CDR2 ANQGSEA. Unmatched junction bases numbered 7, after V lost 6 bases and J lost 0 bases. This CDR3 has 15 residues. Full variable domain (missing parts from reference TRBV29-1 and TRBJ1-1): SAVISQKPSRDICQRGTSLTIQCQVDSQVTMMFWYRQQPGQSLTLIATANQGSEATYESGFVIDKFPISRPNLTFSTLTVSNMSPEDSSIYLCSVQGTGVVNTEAFFGQGTRLTVV.

This chain uses TRBV4-1 with TRBJ1-1; D not resolved. Germline V gives CDR1 MGHRA, CDR2 YSYEKL. This CDR3 spans 15 amino acids. The V gene lost 1 base and the J gene lost 2 bases, with 11 bases spanning the gap. CDR3: CASSQANRLNTEAFF. In nucleotides, the CDR3 is TGCGCCAGCAGCCAAGCGAACAGACTCAACACTGAAGCTTTCTTT.

V gene TRBV29-1 combines with J gene TRBJ1-1; D is unclear. The CDR3 loop spans 14 amino acids. V was clipped by 7 bases and J by 3 bases, with 18 bases between them. Germline V lookup: CDR1 SQVTM, CDR2 ANQGSEA. CDR3 sequence (DNA): TGCAGCGCTCAGAAGGCGAGAATGGACACTGAAGCTTTCTTT. This codes for CSAQKARMDTEAFF.

The gene calls are TRBV29-1 and TRBJ2-7; the D is unclear. Germline CDR1 and CDR2: SQVTM and ANQGSEA. V was shortened by 2 bases and J by 4 bases, with 9 bases between the two germline ends. The CDR3 contains 12 residues. As DNA, the CDR3 is TGCAGCGTTGAAAACGACCTTTACGAGCAGTACTTC. Its translation: CSVENDLYEQYF.

The rearrangement links TRBV15 to TRBJ1-2; D is possibly TRBD1 (5 bases). Germline CDR1 reads LNHNV; CDR2 reads YYDKDF (reference sequence). This CDR3 region has 12 residues. Trimming left V 5 bases short and J 7 bases short, with 11 bases between. The CDR3, as DNA: TGTGCCACCAGCCTAGGGGCGGGTGGCTACACCTTC. Protein sequence: CATSLGAGGYTF.

This chain links TRBV25-1 with TRBJ1-1; no clear D. The CDR3 runs to 12 residues. Trimming took off 4 bases at V and 2 bases at J, with 5 bases between the two ends. Germline-derived CDR1 and CDR2 are MGHDK and SYGVNS. CDR3 region: CASSAGNTEAFF. CDR3 nucleotides: TGTGCCAGCAGTGCAGGAAACACTGAAGCTTTCTTT.

This clone has just one count. This rearrangement joins TRBV11-2 to TRBJ2-7; D remains unclear. V gave up 0 bases and J gave up 5 bases, with 8 bases separating them. Germline-derived CDR1 and CDR2 are SGHAT and FQNNGV. CDR3 length: 13 residues. This CDR3 is CASSLEGPDEQYF. The CDR3 coding sequence is TGTGCCAGCAGCTTAGAAGGACCAGACGAGCAGTACTTC.

Note on this clone: This CDR3 is also generated by other DNA sequences in the sample. V is TRBV6-5 and J is TRBJ1-5; 7 nucleotides line up with TRBD1. The CDR3 spans 14 residues. With V trimmed by 5 bases and J by 3 bases, 4 bases remained unmatched. The V gene's germline CDR1 is MNHEY and CDR2 SVGAGI. CDR3 DNA sequence: TGTGCCAGCAGTAGACAGGGTTCCAATCAGCCCCAGCATTTT. This gives the protein CASSRQGSNQPQHF.

In this sample, this clone turned up a few times. V gene TRBV19 combines with J gene TRBJ2-7; D perhaps matches TRBD1 (6 bases). CDR1 is LNHDA and CDR2 is SQIVND in the germline V gene (reference sequence). The CDR3 spans 13 residues. The ends were cut back, 3 bases at V and 2 bases at J, with 8 bases in the middle. The CDR3 DNA sequence: TGTGCCAGTAGTATTCAGGGGCCCTACGAGCAGTACTTC. This encodes CASSIQGPYEQYF.

The V gene is TRBV4-1, the J gene TRBJ2-5, with D tentatively TRBD2 (7 bases). The germline gives CDR1 MGHRA, CDR2 YSYEKL. The CDR3 has 15 amino acids. Trimming pared 3 bases from V and 4 bases from J, leaving 15 bases between. In DNA form, the CDR3 reads TGCGCCAGCAGCCACGAGGGGGGGCCAGGAGAGACCCAGTACTTC. Translation gives CASSHEGGPGETQYF.

This chain's CDR3 is CAGGPLAEAYNEQFF. CDR3 DNA: TGTGCCGGGGGGCCACTAGCGGAGGCCTACAATGAGCAGTTCTTC. The V call is TRBV30, the J call TRBJ2-1; the match to TRBD2 covers 8 bases. Germline V gene sequence: CDR1 GTSNPN, CDR2 SVGIG (reference sequence). The V segment lost 8 bases and the J segment 2 bases; nucleotides outside the gene matches: 11. The CDR3 sequence is 15 residues long.

The chain's CDR3 is CASVGRENNEQFF. The CDR3 nucleotides are TGTGCCAGCGTCGGGAGGGAGAACAATGAGCAGTTCTTC. The chain is built from TRBV25-1 and TRBJ2-1; 8 bases match TRBD2. CDR3 length: 13 amino acids. The V segment lost 8 bases and the J segment 5 bases; nucleotides outside the gene matches: 5. The germline gives CDR1 MGHDK, CDR2 SYGVNS.

In this sample, this clone turned up a few times. Additional DNA sequences in this sample encode the identical CDR3. This chain uses TRBV29-1 with TRBJ1-2; D call uncertain. V was shortened by 4 bases and J by 2 bases, with 5 bases between the two germline ends. In germline, CDR1 is SQVTM, CDR2 ANQGSEA. This CDR3 has 11 residues. Here the CDR3 reads CSVGINYGYTF. CDR3 nucleotide sequence: TGCAGCGTTGGGATCAACTATGGCTACACCTTC.

V usage is TRBV30 and J usage is TRBJ2-3, with 10 positions matching TRBD1. The CDR3 length is 17 residues. V trimming: 1 base; J trimming: 3 bases; junction bases outside the gene matches: 10. Germline CDR1 is GTSNPN and CDR2 is SVGIG (reference sequence). The CDR3 sequence: CAWSAGDRGFATDTQYF. Here the CDR3 DNA reads TGTGCCTGGAGTGCCGGGGACAGGGGATTTGCTACAGATACGCAGTATTTT.

J is TRBJ2-6 and V is TRBV2; no clear D gene. V was trimmed by 6 bases and J by 2 bases, leaving 11 bases between them. CDR3 length: 15 amino acids. The germline V gene has CDR1 SNHLY and CDR2 FYNNEI. In DNA, the CDR3 is TGTGCCAGCAGCGCACACCCTACTGGGGCCAACGTCCTGACTTTC. It is translated as CASSAHPTGANVLTF.

The table lists this clone with a few counts. The chain couples TRBV28 to TRBJ2-7; 10 positions agree with TRBD2. CDR3 length: 14 amino acids. Per germline, CDR1 MDHEN and CDR2 SYDVKM. V was clipped by 4 bases and J by 6 bases; unmatched bases: 6. DNA of the CDR3: TGTGCCAGCAGTTCCCCAGCGGGAGGGCGCGAGCAGTACTTC. This codes for CASSSPAGGREQYF.

V usage is TRBV5-4 and J usage is TRBJ2-5, with 12 bases that match TRBD1. CDR3 size: 18 residues. CDR1 is SGHNT and CDR2 is YYREEE in the germline V gene (reference sequence). V dropped 3 bases and J dropped 5; count of bases not matched to a gene: 14. The CDR3 reads CASSSGRDRGRPGETQYF. CDR3 DNA sequence: TGTGCCAGCAGCTCAGGCCGGGACAGGGGGCGACCTGGGGAGACCCAGTACTTC.

The rearrangement uses TRBV30 and TRBJ1-5, with D uncertain. This CDR3 has 13 residues. Germline-derived CDR1 and CDR2 are GTSNPN and SVGIG (reference sequence). Trimming took off 0 bases at V and 5 bases at J, with 8 bases between the two ends. The CDR3 sequence is CAWSVRTDQPQHF. The CDR3, as DNA: TGTGCCTGGAGTGTACGGACCGATCAGCCCCAGCATTTT.

This clone was detected a few times. The chain joins TRBV13 to TRBJ2-7, with 7 bases matching TRBD2. V dropped 5 bases and J dropped 3; count of bases not matched to a gene: 7. The germline gives CDR1 PRHDT, CDR2 FYEKMQ (reference sequence). The CDR3 sequence is 14 residues long. The CDR3 bases are TGTGCCAGCAGCACCCGGGACTACCACTACGAGCAGTACTTC. Its translation is CASSTRDYHYEQYF.

This clone has more than one count but fewer than ten. The rearrangement joins TRBV4-1 to TRBJ2-5, with no clear D. The CDR3 has 13 residues. The V gene lost 1 base and the J gene lost 4 bases, with 7 bases spanning the gap. Germline assignment: CDR1 MGHRA and CDR2 YSYEKL. CDR3 nucleotides: TGCGCCAGCAGCCAAGCTAGACCAGAGACCCAGTACTTC. It yields the protein CASSQARPETQYF.

The genes are TRBV30 and TRBJ1-1, with D maybe TRBD1 (6 bases). Trimming took off 2 bases at V and 1 base at J, with 11 bases between the two ends. Germline V gene data show CDR1 as GTSNPN and CDR2 as SVGIG (reference sequence). There are 14 residues in the CDR3. CDR3 coding DNA: TGTGCCTGGAGTAAAAGACAGGCGAACACTGAAGCTTTCTTT. The encoded protein is CAWSKRQANTEAFF.

This chain links TRBV15 with TRBJ2-6; D remains ambiguous. CDR1 is LNHNV, CDR2 YYDKDF, per germline (reference sequence). Between the trimmed V and J ends, which lost 4 bases and 4 bases, there was a span of 11 bases. CDR3 size: 15 residues. CDR3 residues: CATSIPLGGANVLTF. The DNA of the CDR3 is TGTGCCACCAGCATCCCCCTCGGGGGGGCCAACGTCCTGACTTTC.

This clone has a handful of counts. The rearrangement uses TRBV7-9 and TRBJ1-2; D gene ambiguous. Germline CDR1 SEHNR, CDR2 FQNEAQ (reference sequence). The CDR3 has 13 residues. Trimming shortened V by 2 bases and J by 8 bases, and 12 bases separated the two germline ends. CDR3: CASSLPTSSGYTF. In DNA form, the CDR3 reads TGTGCCAGCAGCTTACCGACATCCTCAGGCTACACCTTC.

V usage is TRBV6-6 and J usage is TRBJ1-2, with D uncertain. Germline V gene sequence: CDR1 MNHNY, CDR2 SVGAGI (reference sequence). The CDR3 loop spans 14 amino acids. The V and J ends lost 6 bases and 1 base respectively, with 12 bases between them. CDR3 protein: CASSQDIRNYGYTF. DNA of the CDR3: TGTGCCAGCAGCCAAGACATCCGTAACTATGGCTACACCTTC.

This chain connects TRBV9 to TRBJ2-5; D is perhaps TRBD2 (6 bases). Trimming took off 1 base at V and 2 bases at J, with 9 bases between the two ends. Germline loops: CDR1 SGDLS, CDR2 YYNGEE. This CDR3 contains 14 residues. The chain's CDR3 is CASSVLAFQETQYF. CDR3 nucleotide sequence: TGTGCCAGCAGCGTACTAGCGTTTCAAGAGACCCAGTACTTC.

The chain has TRBV29-1 and TRBJ2-1, with 13 bases aligning to TRBD2. The V and J ends lost 6 bases and 10 bases, in that order; junction bases with no gene match: 6. Germline V gene data show CDR1 as SQVTM and CDR2 as ANQGSEA. The CDR3 totals 13 residues. The CDR3 bases are TGCAGCGTGGGACTAGCGGGATTGGGAGAGCAGTTCTTC. Encoded protein: CSVGLAGLGEQFF.

The rearrangement joins TRBV29-1 to TRBJ1-2; TRBD1 is a possible D gene (6 bases). The germline CDR1 and CDR2 sequences are SQVTM and ANQGSEA. The V end lost 6 bases, the J end lost 1 base, and 18 bases lay between the germline ends. This CDR3 contains 15 residues. The CDR3 DNA sequence: TGCAGCGTCCGACCTTCGGGGGCTCTTAACTATGGCTACACCTTC. Amino acids: CSVRPSGALNYGYTF.